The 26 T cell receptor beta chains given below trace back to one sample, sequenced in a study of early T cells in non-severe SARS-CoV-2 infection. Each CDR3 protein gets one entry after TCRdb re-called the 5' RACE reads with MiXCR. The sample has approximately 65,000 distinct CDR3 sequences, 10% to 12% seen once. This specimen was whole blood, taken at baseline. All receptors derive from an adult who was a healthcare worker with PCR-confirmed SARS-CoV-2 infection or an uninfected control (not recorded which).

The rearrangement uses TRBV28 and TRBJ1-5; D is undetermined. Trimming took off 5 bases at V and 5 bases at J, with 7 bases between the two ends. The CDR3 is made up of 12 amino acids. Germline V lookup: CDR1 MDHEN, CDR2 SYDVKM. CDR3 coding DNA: TGTGCCAGCAGTGTGGGGTATCAGCCCCAGCATTTT. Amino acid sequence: CASSVGYQPQHF. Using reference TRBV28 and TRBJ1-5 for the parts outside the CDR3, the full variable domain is DVKVTQSSRYLVKRTGEKVFLECVQDMDHENMFWYRQDPGLGLRLIYFSYDVKMKEKGDIPEGYSVSREKKERFSLILESASTNQTSMYLCASSVGYQPQHFGDGTRLSIL.

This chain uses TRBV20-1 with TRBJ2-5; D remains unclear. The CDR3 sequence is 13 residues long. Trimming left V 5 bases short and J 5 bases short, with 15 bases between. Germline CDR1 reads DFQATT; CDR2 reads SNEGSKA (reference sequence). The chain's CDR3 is CSAPRESGETQYF. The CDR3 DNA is TGCAGTGCTCCTCGAGAGTCCGGGGAGACCCAGTACTTC.

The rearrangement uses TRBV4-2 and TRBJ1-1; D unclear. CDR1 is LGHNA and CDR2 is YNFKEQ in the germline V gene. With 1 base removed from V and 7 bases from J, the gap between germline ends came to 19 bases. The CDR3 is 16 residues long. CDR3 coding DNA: TGTGCCAGCAGCCAAGGGCACGGGGTGGTGGCCCATGAAGCTTTCTTT. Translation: CASSQGHGVVAHEAFF.

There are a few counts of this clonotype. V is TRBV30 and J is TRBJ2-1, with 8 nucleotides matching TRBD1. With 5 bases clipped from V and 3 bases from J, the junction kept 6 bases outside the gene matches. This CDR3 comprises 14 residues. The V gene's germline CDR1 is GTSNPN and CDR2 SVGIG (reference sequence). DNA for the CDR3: TGTGCCTGGGAGCGTGGGACAGGCTACAATGAGCAGTTCTTC. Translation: CAWERGTGYNEQFF. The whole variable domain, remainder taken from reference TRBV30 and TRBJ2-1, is SQTIHQWPATLVQPVGSPLSLECTVEGTSNPNLYWYRQAAGRGLQLLFYSVGIGQISSEVPQNLSASRPQDRQFILSSKKLLLSDSGFYLCAWERGTGYNEQFFGPGTRLTVL.

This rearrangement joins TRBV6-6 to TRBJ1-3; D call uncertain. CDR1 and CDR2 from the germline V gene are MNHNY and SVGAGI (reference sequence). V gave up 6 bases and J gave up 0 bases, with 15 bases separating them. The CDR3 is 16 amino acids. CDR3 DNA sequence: TGTGCCAGCAGGCCCTGGACGGCCTCCTCTGGAAACACCATATATTTT. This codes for CASRPWTASSGNTIYF.

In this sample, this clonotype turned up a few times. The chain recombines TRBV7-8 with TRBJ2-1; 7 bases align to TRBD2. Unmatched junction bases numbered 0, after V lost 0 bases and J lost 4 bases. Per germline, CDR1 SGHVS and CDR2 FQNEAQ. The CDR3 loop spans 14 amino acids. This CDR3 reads CASSLARGYNEQFF. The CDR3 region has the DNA TGTGCCAGCAGCTTAGCGCGGGGGTACAATGAGCAGTTCTTC.

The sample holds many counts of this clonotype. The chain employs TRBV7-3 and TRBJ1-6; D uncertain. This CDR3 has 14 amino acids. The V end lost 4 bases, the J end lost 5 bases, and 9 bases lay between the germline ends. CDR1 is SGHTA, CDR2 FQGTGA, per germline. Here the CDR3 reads CASSSGVDNSPLHF. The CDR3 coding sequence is TGTGCCAGCAGCTCCGGGGTAGATAATTCACCCCTCCACTTT.

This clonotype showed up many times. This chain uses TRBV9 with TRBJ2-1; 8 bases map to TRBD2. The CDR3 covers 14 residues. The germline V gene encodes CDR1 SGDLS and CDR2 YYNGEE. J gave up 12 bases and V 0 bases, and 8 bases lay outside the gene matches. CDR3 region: CASSVASGGAPQFF. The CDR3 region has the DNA TGTGCCAGCAGCGTAGCGTCCGGGGGGGCCCCGCAGTTCTTC.

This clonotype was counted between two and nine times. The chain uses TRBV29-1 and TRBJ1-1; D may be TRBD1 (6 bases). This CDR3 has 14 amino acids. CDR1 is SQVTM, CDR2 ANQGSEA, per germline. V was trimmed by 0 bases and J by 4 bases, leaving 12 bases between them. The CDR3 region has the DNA TGCAGCGTTGAAGACAGGGGCGCCCCCACTGAAGCTTTCTTT. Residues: CSVEDRGAPTEAFF.

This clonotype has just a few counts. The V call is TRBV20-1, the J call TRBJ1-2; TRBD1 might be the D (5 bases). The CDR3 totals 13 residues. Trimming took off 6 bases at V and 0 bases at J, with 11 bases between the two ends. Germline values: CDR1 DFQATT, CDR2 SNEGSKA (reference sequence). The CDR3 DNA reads TGCAGTGCCTCTGGGGGAGCTAACTATGGCTACACCTTC. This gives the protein CSASGGANYGYTF.

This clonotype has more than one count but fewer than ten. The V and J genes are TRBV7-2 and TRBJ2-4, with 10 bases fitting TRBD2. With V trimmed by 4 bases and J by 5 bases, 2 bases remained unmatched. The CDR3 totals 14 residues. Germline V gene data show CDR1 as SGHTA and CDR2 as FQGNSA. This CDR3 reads CASSYGLAENIQYF. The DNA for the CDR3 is TGTGCCAGCAGCTACGGACTAGCGGAAAACATTCAGTACTTC.

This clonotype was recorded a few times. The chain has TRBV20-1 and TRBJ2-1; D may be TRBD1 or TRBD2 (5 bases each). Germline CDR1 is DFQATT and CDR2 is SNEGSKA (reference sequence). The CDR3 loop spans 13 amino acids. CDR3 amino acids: CRAGTPQYNEQFF. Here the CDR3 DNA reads TGCAGGGCCGGGACCCCCCAATACAATGAGCAGTTCTTC.

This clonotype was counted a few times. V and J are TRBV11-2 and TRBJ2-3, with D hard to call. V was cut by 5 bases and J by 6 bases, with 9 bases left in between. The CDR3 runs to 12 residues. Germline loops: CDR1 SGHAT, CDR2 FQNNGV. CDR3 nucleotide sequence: TGTGCCAGCAGCCCGGACGCTGATACGCAGTATTTT. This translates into CASSPDADTQYF.

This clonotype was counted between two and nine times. The CDR3 region is CASSFQGASYGYTF. The CDR3 nucleotides are TGTGCCAGCAGTTTCCAGGGGGCTTCGTATGGCTACACCTTC. This rearrangement joins TRBV28 to TRBJ1-2, with 8 bases lining up with TRBD1. The CDR3 totals 14 residues. Germline V CDR1 and CDR2: MDHEN, SYDVKM. V lost 3 bases to trimming and J lost 5 bases; unmatched junction nucleotides: 5.

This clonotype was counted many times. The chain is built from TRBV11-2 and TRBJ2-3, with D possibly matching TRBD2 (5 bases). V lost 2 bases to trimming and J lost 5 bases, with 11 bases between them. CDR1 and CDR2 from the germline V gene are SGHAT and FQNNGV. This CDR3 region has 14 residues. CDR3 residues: CASSLRPAGDTQYF. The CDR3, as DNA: TGTGCCAGCAGCTTACGGCCTGCGGGAGATACGCAGTATTTT.

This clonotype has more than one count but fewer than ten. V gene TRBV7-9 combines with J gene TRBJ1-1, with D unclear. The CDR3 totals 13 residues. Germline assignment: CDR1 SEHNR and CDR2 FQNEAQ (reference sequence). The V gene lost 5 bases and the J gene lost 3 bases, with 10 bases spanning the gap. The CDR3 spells CASSRSSDTEAFF. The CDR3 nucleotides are TGTGCCAGCAGCAGATCGTCTGACACTGAAGCTTTCTTT. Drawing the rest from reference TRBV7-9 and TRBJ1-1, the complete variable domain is DTGVSQNPRHKITKRGQNVTFRCDPISEHNRLYWYRQTLGQGPEFLTYFQNEAQLEKSRLLSDRFSAERPKGSFSTLEIQRTEQGDSAMYLCASSRSSDTEAFFGQGTRLTVV.

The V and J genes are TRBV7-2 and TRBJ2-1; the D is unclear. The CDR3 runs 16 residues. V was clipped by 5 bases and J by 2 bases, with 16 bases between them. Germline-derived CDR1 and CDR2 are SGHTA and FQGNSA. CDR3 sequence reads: CASSPAPVGTYNEQFF. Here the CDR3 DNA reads TGTGCCAGCAGCCCAGCCCCGGTAGGTACCTACAATGAGCAGTTCTTC.

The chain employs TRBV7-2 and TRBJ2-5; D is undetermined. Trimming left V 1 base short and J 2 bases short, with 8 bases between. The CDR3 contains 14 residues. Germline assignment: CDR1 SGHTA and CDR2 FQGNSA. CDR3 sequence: CASSLDGRQETQYF. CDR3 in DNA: TGTGCCAGCAGCTTAGACGGGCGACAAGAGACCCAGTACTTC.

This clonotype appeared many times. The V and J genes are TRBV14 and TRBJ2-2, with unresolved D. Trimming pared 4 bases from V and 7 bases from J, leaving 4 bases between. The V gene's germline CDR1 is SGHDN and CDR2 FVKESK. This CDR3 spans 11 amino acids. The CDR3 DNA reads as TGTGCCAGCAGCCGGAACGGGGAGCTGTTTTTT. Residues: CASSRNGELFF.

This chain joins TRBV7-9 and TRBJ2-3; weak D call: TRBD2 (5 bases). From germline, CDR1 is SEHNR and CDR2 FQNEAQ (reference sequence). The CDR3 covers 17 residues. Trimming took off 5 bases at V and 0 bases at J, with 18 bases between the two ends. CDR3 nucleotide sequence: TGTGCCAGCAGCCCAACCGGGGAGTTTGCGAGCACAGATACGCAGTATTTT. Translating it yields CASSPTGEFASTDTQYF.

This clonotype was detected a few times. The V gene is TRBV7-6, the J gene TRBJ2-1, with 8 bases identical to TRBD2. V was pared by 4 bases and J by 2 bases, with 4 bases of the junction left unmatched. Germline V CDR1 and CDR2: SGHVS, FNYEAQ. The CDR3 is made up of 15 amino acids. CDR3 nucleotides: TGTGCCAGCAGCTCCGGGGGGGCTGCCTACAATGAGCAGTTCTTC. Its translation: CASSSGGAAYNEQFF.

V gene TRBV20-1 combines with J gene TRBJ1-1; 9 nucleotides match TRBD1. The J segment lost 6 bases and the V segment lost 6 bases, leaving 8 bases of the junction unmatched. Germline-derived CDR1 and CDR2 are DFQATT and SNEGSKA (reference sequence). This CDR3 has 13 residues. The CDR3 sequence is CSAGQGLGAEAFF. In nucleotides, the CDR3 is TGCAGTGCCGGACAGGGGCTAGGGGCTGAAGCTTTCTTT.

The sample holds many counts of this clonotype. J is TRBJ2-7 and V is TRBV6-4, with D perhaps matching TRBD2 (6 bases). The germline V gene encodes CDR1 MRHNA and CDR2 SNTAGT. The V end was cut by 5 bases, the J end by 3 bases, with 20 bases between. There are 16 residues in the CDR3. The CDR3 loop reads CASSITRRGRDYEQYF. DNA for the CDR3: TGTGCCAGCAGTATCACCCGGCGGGGCCGAGACTACGAGCAGTACTTC.

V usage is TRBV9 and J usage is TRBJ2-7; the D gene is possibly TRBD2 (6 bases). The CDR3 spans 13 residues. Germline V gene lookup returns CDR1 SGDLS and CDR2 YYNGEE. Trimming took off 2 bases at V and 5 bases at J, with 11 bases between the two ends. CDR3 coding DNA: TGTGCCAGCAGCGTTACTAGCAGCCACGAGCAGTACTTC. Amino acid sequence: CASSVTSSHEQYF.

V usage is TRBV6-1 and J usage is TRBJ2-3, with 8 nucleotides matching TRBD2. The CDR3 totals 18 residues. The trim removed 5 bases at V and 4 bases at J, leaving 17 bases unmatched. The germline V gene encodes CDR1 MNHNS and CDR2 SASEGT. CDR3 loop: CASSPLSGGQALSDTQYF. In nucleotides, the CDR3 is TGTGCCAGCAGTCCTCTCTCGGGGGGGCAAGCCTTGTCAGATACGCAGTATTTT.

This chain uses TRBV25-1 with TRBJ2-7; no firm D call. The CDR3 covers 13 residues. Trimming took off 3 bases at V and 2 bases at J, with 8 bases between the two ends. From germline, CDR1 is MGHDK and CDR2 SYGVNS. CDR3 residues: CASSEAGTYEQYF. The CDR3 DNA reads TGTGCCAGCAGTGAGGCAGGAACCTACGAGCAGTACTTC.